These 14 T cell receptor beta chains originate from one sample sequenced in a study of pediatric ulcerative colitis. Sequencing was performed with immunoSEQ multiplex PCR; in TCRdb, only in-frame clones are kept and a portion is missing. The sample shows about 64,000 clones, roughly nine tenths of them seen only once. Sequencing was performed on blood. The receptors were sampled from a boy between 10 and 17 years old with severe ulcerative colitis.

The chain is built from TRBV7-2 and TRBJ2-3; D gene unclear. The CDR3 consists of 16 residues. Trimming took 5 bases from V and 0 from J, leaving 15 bases between them. CDR1 and CDR2 from the germline V gene are SGHTA and FQGNSA. The DNA for the CDR3 is TGTGCCAGCAGCCGCACCGGGCGGACCAGCACAGATACGCAGTATTTT. Amino acid sequence: CASSRTGRTSTDTQYF.

The chain joins TRBV7-9 to TRBJ2-1; 9 bases map to TRBD2. Germline V CDR1 and CDR2: SEHNR, FQNEAQ (reference sequence). V dropped 1 base and J dropped 0; count of bases not matched to a gene: 7. This CDR3 is 18 amino acids long. CDR3 loop: CASSLVQREDSSYNEQFF. In DNA, the CDR3 is TGTGCCAGCAGCTTAGTACAGCGGGAGGACTCCTCCTACAATGAGCAGTTCTTC.

This chain links TRBV6-1 with TRBJ2-7; 8 nucleotides line up with TRBD1. The junction had 3 bases not matched to a gene; V was cut back by 1 base and J by 1 base. The CDR3 is made up of 15 amino acids. Germline loops: CDR1 MNHNS, CDR2 SASEGT. The CDR3 DNA sequence: TGTGCCAGCAGTGAAGGGACAGGGTGGTCCTACGAGCAGTACTTC. It yields the protein CASSEGTGWSYEQYF.

The CDR3, as DNA: TGCGCCAGCAGCTTAATAACAGGGGGCAACACTGAAGCTTTCTTT. Encoded protein: CASSLITGGNTEAFF. The V and J genes are TRBV5-1 and TRBJ1-1, with 9 bases lining up with TRBD1. The CDR3 contains 15 residues. The germline CDR1 and CDR2 sequences are SGHRS and YFSETQ. After removal of 2 bases from V and 2 bases from J, the junction contained 4 bases not matched to a gene.

The CDR3 sequence is CASSLSKDRWASSYEQYF. In DNA form, the CDR3 reads TGTGCCAGCAGCTTAAGTAAGGACAGGTGGGCCTCCTCCTACGAGCAGTACTTC. This chain links TRBV13 with TRBJ2-7; 7 bases match TRBD1. This CDR3 is 18 amino acids long. The V gene end was trimmed by 2 bases and the J gene end by 0 bases; junction bases not matched to a gene: 13. Germline assignment: CDR1 PRHDT and CDR2 FYEKMQ (reference sequence).

The V call is TRBV13, the J call TRBJ2-7; TRBD1 matches 7 bases. V dropped 5 bases and J dropped 0; count of bases not matched to a gene: 4. The germline gives CDR1 PRHDT, CDR2 FYEKMQ (reference sequence). This CDR3 region has 14 residues. CDR3 DNA sequence: TGTGCCAGCAGCCACGGGACAGTCTCCTACGAGCAGTACTTC. The encoded protein is CASSHGTVSYEQYF.

The chain couples TRBV27 to TRBJ2-1, with TRBD2 matching over 11 bases. In germline, CDR1 is MNHEY, CDR2 SMNVEV (reference sequence). There are 15 residues in the CDR3. V was pared by 7 bases and J by 4 bases, with 6 bases of the junction left unmatched. CDR3 amino acids: CASIPRLAGYNEQFF. The DNA of the CDR3 is TGTGCCAGCATTCCTAGACTAGCGGGATACAATGAGCAGTTCTTC.

This clone was recorded only once. V and J are TRBV2 and TRBJ1-1; 7 nucleotides line up with TRBD1. Germline assignment: CDR1 SNHLY and CDR2 FYNNEI. Trimming removed 4 bases from V and 1 base from J; junction bases left unmatched: 18. This CDR3 comprises 19 residues. CDR3 sequence: CASSVEAGRTGLSNTEAFF. The CDR3 DNA sequence: TGTGCCAGCAGTGTCGAAGCCGGACGGACAGGTCTTTCGAACACTGAAGCTTTCTTT.

This clone appeared a single time. The V call is TRBV27, the J call TRBJ2-1; no clear D gene. Trimming left V 7 bases short and J 5 bases short, with 9 bases between. The germline gives CDR1 MNHEY, CDR2 SMNVEV (reference sequence). CDR3 length: 12 amino acids. This CDR3 is CASTDGHNEQFF. The CDR3 DNA sequence: TGTGCCAGCACGGACGGGCACAATGAGCAGTTCTTC.

The V call is TRBV9, the J call TRBJ2-3; no reliable D call. The germline gives CDR1 SGDLS, CDR2 YYNGEE. The CDR3 sequence is 13 residues long. The ends were cut back, 5 bases at V and 7 bases at J, with 14 bases in the middle. CDR3 nucleotides: TGTGCCAGCAGACAGCCGGTGGGGAATACGCAGTATTTT. Its protein product is CASRQPVGNTQYF.

The sample holds one count of this clone. This rearrangement joins TRBV18 to TRBJ2-7; 10 nucleotides match TRBD2. The junction had 7 bases not matched to a gene; V was cut back by 6 bases and J by 2 bases. The CDR3 has 15 residues. The germline gives CDR1 KGHSH, CDR2 LQKENI. In nucleotides, the CDR3 is TGTGCCAGCTCTCTGACGACTAGCGGGCCCTACGAGCAGTACTTC. It is translated as CASSLTTSGPYEQYF. The whole variable domain, filled in from reference TRBV18 and TRBJ2-7, reads NAGVMQNPRHLVRRRGQEARLRCSPMKGHSHVYWYRQLPEEGLKFMVYLQKENIIDESGMPKERFSAEFPKEGPSILRIQQVVRGDSAAYFCASSLTTSGPYEQYFGPGTRLTVT.

The chain recombines TRBV4-1 with TRBJ2-1; D gene ambiguous. Deletions cut 1 base from V and 1 base from J, with 11 bases between. Per germline, CDR1 MGHRA and CDR2 YSYEKL. The CDR3 has 16 amino acids. The CDR3 is CASSQVDILSYNEQFF. CDR3 nucleotides: TGCGCCAGCAGCCAAGTCGATATCTTATCCTACAATGAGCAGTTCTTC.

The chain couples TRBV6-5 to TRBJ2-7; 7 bases align to TRBD1. CDR3 length: 16 residues. The germline V gene has CDR1 MNHEY and CDR2 SVGAGI. The J segment lost 3 bases and the V segment lost 2 bases, leaving 10 bases of the junction unmatched. The CDR3 nucleotides read TGTGCCAGCAGTTACCTTAGGACAGGAGCCTTCTACGAGCAGTACTTC. Translation gives CASSYLRTGAFYEQYF.

The chain joins TRBV4-1 to TRBJ2-1, with a possible D match to TRBD1 (6 bases). There are 16 residues in the CDR3. V lost 1 base and J 6 bases, leaving 16 bases between the germline ends. CDR1 MGHRA and CDR2 YSYEKL come from the germline V gene. CDR3 loop: CASSQVSTGVSNEQFF. In nucleotides, the CDR3 is TGCGCCAGCAGCCAAGTATCGACAGGAGTGTCCAATGAGCAGTTCTTC.